What follows describes a single T cell receptor (beta chain). Its antigen is currently unknown. Germline values: CDR1 MGHRA, CDR2 YSYEKL. CDR3 length equals 15 residues. Trimming left V 1 base short and J 4 bases short, with 13 bases between. This sample stems from a study of T-cell memory formation after mild COVID-19. TCRdb re-derived calls from the 5' RACE reads in MiXCR, one entry per CDR3 protein. The sample contains some 600,000 distinct CDR3 sequences, approximately 15% of which appear only once. Study-level findings and limits: Detection of some responders pre-infection suggested pre-existing cross-reactive memory T cells participated.

The chain combines TRBV4-1 with TRBJ2-5, with D tentatively TRBD1 (5 bases). This clonotype was sampled from an adult woman who had mild COVID-19 (a few samples of this study predate the infection). Cell type and time point are not known. The source material was PBMCs or a T cell subset sorted from them (not recorded which). CDR3 sequence: CASSQVPGRAETQYF. The CDR3 nucleotides are TGCGCCAGCAGCCAAGTCCCTGGCAGGGCAGAGACCCAGTACTTC.